This passage covers 22 T cell receptor beta chains from one sample sequenced in a study of human T cells and chemical hapten exposure. TCRdb reprocessed the RACE reads via MiXCR and lists one record per CDR3 protein. This table has about 360,000 distinct CDR3 sequences, roughly 4.8% appearing once. Time point of the sample: patch test 1, 2 weeks after DPC sensitization. Treatment given: therapeutic diphenylcyclopropenone sensitization with weekly scalp DPC. Sequences were derived from whole blood, sampled in connection with sensitization to the hapten diphenylcyclopropenone (DPC). These receptors were obtained from a woman aged 45-65 years with alopecia areata. Some clones in this sample may be carry-over from other donors' samples.

This sequence joins TRBV29-1 and TRBJ1-2; TRBD1 matches at 8 bases. V was clipped by 6 bases and J by 0 bases; unmatched bases: 15. Germline CDR1 is SQVTM and CDR2 is ANQGSEA. The CDR3 sequence is 17 residues long. The CDR3 protein is CSVAAWTGTTANYGYTF. CDR3 in DNA: TGCAGCGTCGCCGCCTGGACAGGGACCACAGCTAACTATGGCTACACCTTC.

The table lists this clonotype with many counts. The chain recombines TRBV5-6 with TRBJ2-7; D unclear. The V and J ends lost 3 bases and 4 bases respectively, with 11 bases between them. From germline, CDR1 is SGHDT and CDR2 YYEEEE. The CDR3 is 13 residues long. The CDR3 here is CASSSGAGYEQYF. In DNA form, the CDR3 reads TGTGCCAGCAGCTCCGGTGCCGGGTACGAGCAGTACTTC.

At least ten counts were recorded for this clonotype. This chain links TRBV12-3 or TRBV12-4 with TRBJ1-1; D remains ambiguous. The CDR3 covers 13 residues. V was trimmed by 3 bases and J by 3 bases, leaving 8 bases between them. This chain's CDR3 is CASSFGSDTEAFF. As DNA, the CDR3 is TGTGCCAGCAGTTTTGGCTCGGACACTGAAGCTTTCTTT.

This clonotype came up many times. The chain recombines TRBV29-1 with TRBJ1-2; no firm D call. This CDR3 has 12 residues. Germline V gene data show CDR1 as SQVTM and CDR2 as ANQGSEA. V lost 7 bases and J 5 bases, leaving 14 bases between the germline ends. In DNA, the CDR3 is TGCAGCGATAGCCTTACCCAATATGGCTACACCTTC. Its protein is CSDSLTQYGYTF.

This clonotype was recorded a few times. The rearrangement uses TRBV4-1 and TRBJ2-2, with 7 bases aligning to TRBD1. The germline V gene encodes CDR1 MGHRA and CDR2 YSYEKL. The CDR3 covers 17 residues. Trimming at V came to 0 bases and at J to 5 bases, leaving 9 bases not matched to a gene. In DNA, the CDR3 is TGCGCCAGCAGCCAAGATGGAAGGGGGCCATTTACCGGGGAGCTGTTTTTT. Encoded protein: CASSQDGRGPFTGELFF.

V gene TRBV5-6 combines with J gene TRBJ2-7; D tentatively fits TRBD1 or TRBD2 (6 bases each). The CDR3 loop spans 12 amino acids. Germline assignment: CDR1 SGHDT and CDR2 YYEEEE. V shed 5 bases and J shed 4 bases, with 10 bases lying between them. The CDR3 reads CASRRRGYEQYF. DNA for the CDR3: TGTGCCAGCAGACGGAGGGGGTACGAGCAGTACTTC. The complete variable domain, with remaining parts taken from reference TRBV5-6 and TRBJ2-7, reads DAGVTQSPTHLIKTRGQQVTLRCSPKSGHDTVSWYQQALGQGPQFIFQYYEEEERQRGNFPDRFSGHQFPNYSSELNVNALLLGDSALYLCASRRRGYEQYFGPGTRLTVT.

The gene calls are TRBV18 and TRBJ1-1; D uncertain. V was pared by 6 bases and J by 3 bases, with 14 bases between. Germline CDR1 reads KGHSH; CDR2 reads LQKENI. The CDR3 has 14 amino acids. The CDR3 DNA sequence: TGTGCCAGCTCTAATACGGGCCTTTACACTGAAGCTTTCTTT. It encodes CASSNTGLYTEAFF. The complete variable domain, with remaining parts taken from reference TRBV18 and TRBJ1-1, reads NAGVMQNPRHLVRRRGQEARLRCSPMKGHSHVYWYRQLPEEGLKFMVYLQKENIIDESGMPKERFSAEFPKEGPSILRIQQVVRGDSAAYFCASSNTGLYTEAFFGQGTRLTVV.

In its sample, this clonotype was seen a few times. The chain is built from TRBV29-1 and TRBJ1-1; D gene uncertain. The CDR3 is 14 residues long. Germline V gives CDR1 SQVTM, CDR2 ANQGSEA. V lost 2 bases and J lost 1, with 11 bases in between. The CDR3: CSVERGRGNTEAFF. CDR3 in DNA: TGCAGCGTTGAAAGAGGCCGGGGGAACACTGAAGCTTTCTTT. Complete variable domain (other parts from reference TRBV29-1 and TRBJ1-1): SAVISQKPSRDICQRGTSLTIQCQVDSQVTMMFWYRQQPGQSLTLIATANQGSEATYESGFVIDKFPISRPNLTFSTLTVSNMSPEDSSIYLCSVERGRGNTEAFFGQGTRLTVV.

This clonotype was observed a handful of times. Here the CDR3 reads CASSLEGSGYEQYF. The CDR3 DNA follows: TGTGCCAGCAGCTTAGAAGGGTCGGGCTACGAGCAGTACTTC. This chain joins TRBV7-8 and TRBJ2-7; D is uncertain. CDR1 and CDR2 (germline): SGHVS, FQNEAQ. CDR3 size: 14 residues. Trimming removed 1 base at V and 3 bases at J, with 10 bases between.

This clonotype was detected ten times or more. V and J are TRBV12-3 or TRBV12-4 and TRBJ2-1; D may be TRBD2 (5 bases). Deletions cut 5 bases from V and 5 bases from J, with 10 bases between. This CDR3 contains 13 residues. The CDR3 nucleotides read TGTGCCAGCAGTCCGGGGTCTCACAATGAGCAGTTCTTC. It translates to CASSPGSHNEQFF.

This clonotype was counted many times. The V call is TRBV6-5, the J call TRBJ2-7, with D tentatively TRBD2 (6 bases). The CDR3 covers 14 residues. Trimming took off 6 bases at V and 6 bases at J, with 18 bases between the two ends. Germline assignment: CDR1 MNHEY and CDR2 SVGAGI. The DNA for the CDR3 is TGTGCCAGCAGCCAGTACCGGGGACTTGGCGAGCAGTACTTC. Residues: CASSQYRGLGEQYF.

In this sample, this clonotype turned up a few times. The gene calls are TRBV6-1 and TRBJ2-1; D call uncertain. The CDR3 covers 11 residues. The germline gives CDR1 MNHNS, CDR2 SASEGT. V shed 9 bases and J shed 10 bases, with 13 bases lying between them. The CDR3 spells CASSLGWEQFF. CDR3 DNA sequence: TGTGCCAGTTCGCTAGGATGGGAGCAGTTCTTC.

This clonotype was seen ten or more times. The CDR3 DNA follows: TGTGCCAGCAGTGGACTAGCGGGGTCCTACGAGCAGTACTTC. As protein: CASSGLAGSYEQYF. This chain links TRBV6-1 with TRBJ2-7; 11 bases agree with TRBD2. CDR1 MNHNS and CDR2 SASEGT come from the germline V gene. Trimming removed 4 bases from V and 1 base from J; junction bases left unmatched: 0. The CDR3 has 14 amino acids.

The chain uses TRBV7-9 and TRBJ2-7; the match to TRBD2 covers 8 bases. The trim removed 4 bases at V and 6 bases at J, leaving 5 bases unmatched. CDR3 length equals 13 residues. From germline, CDR1 is SEHNR and CDR2 FQNEAQ (reference sequence). CDR3 coding DNA: TGTGCCAGCAGCTCGTCCCGGGGGGGCGAGCAGTACTTC. Amino acids: CASSSSRGGEQYF.

In its sample, this clonotype was seen a few times. The genes are TRBV18 and TRBJ2-3; no clear D gene. Germline CDR1 KGHSH, CDR2 LQKENI. Trimming took 2 bases from V and 0 from J, leaving 9 bases between them. The CDR3 runs to 15 residues. The CDR3 loop reads CASSPEVTSTDTQYF. The CDR3 DNA reads TGTGCCAGCTCACCAGAGGTAACCAGCACAGATACGCAGTATTTT.

This clonotype was detected many times. The chain carries TRBV7-8 and TRBJ2-5; 9 bases agree with TRBD1. Germline loops: CDR1 SGHVS, CDR2 FQNEAQ. This CDR3 region has 17 residues. V was clipped by 5 bases and J by 0 bases; unmatched bases: 10. The CDR3 bases are TGTGCCAGCAGCCCGCCGGACAGGGGACTGTACCAAGAGACCCAGTACTTC. Amino acid sequence: CASSPPDRGLYQETQYF.

This clonotype has a count of ten or more. DNA for the CDR3: TGTGCCAGCAGCTTATCACCGGGTGAGCAGTTCTTC. It encodes CASSLSPGEQFF. The chain links TRBV7-9 to TRBJ2-1; D unclear. V gave up 2 bases and J gave up 9 bases, with 8 bases separating them. The CDR3 loop spans 12 amino acids. Germline loops: CDR1 SEHNR, CDR2 FQNEAQ (reference sequence).

Many counts were recorded for this clonotype. The chain joins TRBV15 to TRBJ1-2; no clear D gene. CDR3 size: 14 residues. The V gene's germline CDR1 is LNHNV and CDR2 YYDKDF (reference sequence). Trimming took 0 bases from V and 4 from J, leaving 9 bases between them. The CDR3 region has the DNA TGTGCCACCAGCAGAGATGGAGACGGCTATGGCTACACCTTC. This gives the protein CATSRDGDGYGYTF.

Only a few counts were recorded for this clonotype. The chain recombines TRBV6-6 with TRBJ1-2; weak D call: TRBD1 (6 bases). V lost 2 bases and J 3 bases, leaving 10 bases between the germline ends. CDR1 MNHNY and CDR2 SVGAGI come from the germline V gene (reference sequence). The CDR3 runs to 14 residues. Here the CDR3 reads CASSYGGADYGYTF. The CDR3 bases are TGTGCCAGCAGTTACGGGGGGGCGGACTATGGCTACACCTTC.

This clonotype was observed at least ten times. This chain uses TRBV12-3 or TRBV12-4 with TRBJ1-1, with unresolved D. The V end lost 7 bases, the J end lost 2 bases, and 17 bases lay between the germline ends. This CDR3 has 15 residues. The CDR3 DNA reads TGTGCCAGCAACAAGCCCGGTACGGCTAACACTGAAGCTTTCTTT. Protein: CASNKPGTANTEAFF.

In its sample, this clonotype was seen a few times. The chain uses TRBV9 and TRBJ1-5; D might be TRBD1 (5 bases). Germline CDR1 is SGDLS and CDR2 is YYNGEE. CDR3 size: 15 residues. V lost 4 bases and J lost 6, with 17 bases in between. The CDR3 nucleotides read TGTGCCAGCAGCCCGGGATCAGGGATCGGTCAGCCCCAGCATTTT. Translation: CASSPGSGIGQPQHF.

The chain has TRBV7-8 and TRBJ1-1; D gene ambiguous. Trimming took off 6 bases at V and 2 bases at J, with 25 bases between the two ends. This CDR3 has 18 amino acids. From germline, CDR1 is SGHVS and CDR2 FQNEAQ. The CDR3 reads CASRLTNREASVNTEAFF. The CDR3 nucleotides are TGTGCCAGCAGACTAACGAACCGGGAGGCCAGCGTTAACACTGAAGCTTTCTTT.